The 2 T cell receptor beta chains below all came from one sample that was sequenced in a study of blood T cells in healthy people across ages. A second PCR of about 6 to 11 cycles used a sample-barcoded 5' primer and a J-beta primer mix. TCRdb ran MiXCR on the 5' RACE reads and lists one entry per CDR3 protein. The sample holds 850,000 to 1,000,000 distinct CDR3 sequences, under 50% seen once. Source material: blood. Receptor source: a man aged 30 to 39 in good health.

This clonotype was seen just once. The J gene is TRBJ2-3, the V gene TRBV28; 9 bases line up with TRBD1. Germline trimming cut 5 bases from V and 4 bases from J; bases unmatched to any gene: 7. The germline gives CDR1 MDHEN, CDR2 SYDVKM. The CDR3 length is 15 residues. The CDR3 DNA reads TGTGCCAGCAGTCTAGACAGGGGGGTGGCAGATACGCAGTATTTT. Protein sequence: CASSLDRGVADTQYF.

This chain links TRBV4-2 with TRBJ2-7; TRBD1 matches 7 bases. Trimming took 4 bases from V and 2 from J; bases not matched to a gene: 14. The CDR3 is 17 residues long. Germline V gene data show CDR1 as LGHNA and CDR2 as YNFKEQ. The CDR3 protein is CASSLQPETDRTYEQYF. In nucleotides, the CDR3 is TGTGCCAGCAGCCTCCAGCCTGAAACGGACAGGACCTACGAGCAGTACTTC.